The T cell receptor (beta chain) described here comes from a study of molecular identifiers for immune sequencing clone quantification. Study summary: Within a replicate experiment, RNA obtained from either approximately 20,000 or 100,000 naive CD8 cells was divided into five aliquots, and four of those aliquots were then sequenced.

CD8+CD4-CCR7+CD45RA+ sorting gave the naive CD8 T cells. Looked up from germline, CDR1 is SGHNT and CDR2 is YYREEE (reference sequence). Unmatched junction bases numbered 4, after V lost 4 bases and J lost 0 bases. The CDR3 sequence is 15 residues long. Comments on this clonotype: A single base separates this from a much larger clone, so it may be a read error. Lacking the conserved final phenylalanine or tryptophan, this CDR3 likely reflects a read error.

The authors built bulk TCR libraries by previously described methods with listed TCR primers. A single record per CDR3 protein comes from TCRdb applying MiXCR to the PCR reads. The table has over 100,000 distinct CDR3 sequences, about 32% seen once. The sample comprised naive CD8+ T cells from blood, with Jurkat cell RNA spiked in. Subset: FACS-sorted CD8+CD4-CCR7+CD45RA+ naive T cells. This sequence joins TRBV5-4 and TRBJ2-3; 8 bases align to TRBD2. The receptor was isolated from a human donor in good health. Some libraries in this study had Jurkat cell RNA spiked in. The CDR3 sequence: CASSPAGASTDTQYI. The CDR3 DNA follows: TGTGCCAGCAGCCCAGCGGGAGCTAGCACAGATACGCAGTATATT.